Detailed here is one T cell receptor beta chain. These data are taken from a study of blood T cell repertoires in COVID-19. The repertoire was sequenced with immunoSEQ multiplex PCR; TCRdb's copy has only in-frame clones and lacks some. The sample has 270,000 or so clones, around 81% seen once. Trimming took off 0 bases at V and 6 bases at J, with 13 bases between the two ends. CDR3 size: 15 residues. Germline CDR1 reads SGDLS; CDR2 reads YYNGEE. The source of this sequence is a man in his forties or fifties who had recovered from COVID-19. The chain links TRBV9 to TRBJ2-1, with D perhaps matching TRBD1 (5 bases). The sequenced sample was PBMCs or T cells enriched from blood (not recorded which). The CDR3 loop reads CASSVVDSSSNEQFF. Here the CDR3 DNA reads TGTGCCAGCAGCGTAGTCGACAGCTCGTCCAATGAGCAGTTCTTC.